The 15 T cell receptor beta chains listed next were all sequenced from one sample in a study of blood T cell repertoires in COVID-19. Only in-frame clones appear in the TCRdb table, and some are missing; sequencing was by immunoSEQ multiplex PCR. This table has about 70,000 clones, around nine tenths appearing once. The sample comprised peripheral blood. Receptors originate from a woman aged 60-75 years with acute or convalescent COVID-19.

V gene TRBV10-2 combines with J gene TRBJ2-5; D gene ambiguous. Germline V CDR1 and CDR2: WSHSY, SAAADI. The CDR3 extends over 11 amino acids. The V end was cut by 5 bases, the J end by 2 bases, with 3 bases between. CDR3 amino acids: CASSTQETQYF. CDR3 DNA sequence: TGCGCCAGCAGTACTCAAGAGACCCAGTACTTC.

The V call is TRBV19, the J call TRBJ2-2; D might be TRBD2 (5 bases). The germline gives CDR1 LNHDA, CDR2 SQIVND (reference sequence). Trimming shortened V by 3 bases and J by 4 bases, and 12 bases separated the two germline ends. The CDR3 is made up of 15 amino acids. The chain's CDR3 is CASSIRGRTTGELFF. The CDR3 bases are TGTGCCAGTAGTATTCGGGGTCGTACCACCGGGGAGCTGTTTTTT.

V usage is TRBV9 and J usage is TRBJ1-3; D unclear. The V gene's germline CDR1 is SGDLS and CDR2 YYNGEE. The V and J ends lost 0 bases and 0 bases respectively, with 7 bases between them. This CDR3 has 15 residues. The DNA of the CDR3 is TGTGCCAGCAGCGTAGAGGGAGACTCTGGAAACACCATATATTTT. It codes for CASSVEGDSGNTIYF.

The chain is built from TRBV6-5 and TRBJ1-5; D is unresolved. Germline values: CDR1 MNHEY, CDR2 SVGAGI. V dropped 7 bases and J dropped 1 base, with 14 bases sitting between them. This CDR3 contains 15 residues. The CDR3 sequence is CASTEGLGSNQPQHF. The CDR3 bases are TGTGCCAGCACGGAGGGCCTGGGGAGCAATCAGCCCCAGCATTTT.

The V and J genes are TRBV7-3 and TRBJ2-5; 10 bases fit TRBD2. Germline loops: CDR1 SGHTA, CDR2 FQGTGA. The CDR3 is 15 residues long. Trimming at V came to 5 bases and at J to 3 bases, leaving 6 bases not matched to a gene. Here the CDR3 DNA reads TGTGCCAGCAGCGCCTCTAGCGGGGGTGAAGAGACCCAGTACTTC. This translates into CASSASSGGEETQYF.

The chain has TRBV5-1 and TRBJ2-3, with 8 bases matching TRBD2. Per the germline V gene, CDR1 is SGHRS and CDR2 is YFSETQ. The CDR3 runs 16 residues. With V trimmed by 6 bases and J by 3 bases, 12 bases remained unmatched. The CDR3 here is CASTGGWRGVTDTQYF. The CDR3 DNA sequence: TGCGCCAGCACCGGCGGATGGCGGGGGGTTACAGATACGCAGTATTTT.

V usage is TRBV12-3 or TRBV12-4 and J usage is TRBJ2-7, with TRBD1 matching 9 bases. The CDR3 totals 13 residues. After removal of 5 bases from V and 3 bases from J, the junction contained 2 bases not matched to a gene. The CDR3 reads CASSKGQGYEQYF. The CDR3 DNA sequence: TGTGCCAGCAGTAAGGGACAGGGCTACGAGCAGTACTTC.

This clone was counted a few times. The DNA for the CDR3 is TGTGCCAGCAGTTTCGGCAGGGGAGCTTACGAGCAGTACTTC. It translates to CASSFGRGAYEQYF. The chain has TRBV28 and TRBJ2-7; the D gene is possibly TRBD1 (6 bases). The CDR3 contains 14 residues. Germline V gene data show CDR1 as MDHEN and CDR2 as SYDVKM. V lost 3 bases and J lost 4, with 13 bases in between.

This chain uses TRBV9 with TRBJ1-2; D possibly corresponds to TRBD1 (5 bases). This CDR3 contains 13 residues. Looked up from germline, CDR1 is SGDLS and CDR2 is YYNGEE. The V gene lost 5 bases and the J gene lost 4 bases, with 12 bases spanning the gap. The CDR3, as DNA: TGTGCCAGCAGTCTACAGGAGTCCTATGGCTACACCTTC. It codes for CASSLQESYGYTF.

This clone is a singleton in its sample. The chain has TRBV6-5 and TRBJ2-5; TRBD2 matches at 10 bases. Losses at the gene ends were 8 bases for V and 5 bases for J; bases not matched to a gene: 5. CDR1 and CDR2 from the germline V gene are MNHEY and SVGAGI. This CDR3 spans 13 amino acids. The CDR3 protein is CASSLGLAETQYF. Written as DNA, the CDR3 is TGTGCCAGCTCCTTGGGACTAGCGGAGACCCAGTACTTC.

This sequence joins TRBV7-8 and TRBJ2-1, with 8 bases identical to TRBD2. The CDR3 loop spans 15 amino acids. CDR1 and CDR2 from the germline V gene are SGHVS and FQNEAQ. J gave up 7 bases and V 2 bases, and 7 bases lay outside the gene matches. The DNA of the CDR3 is TGTGCCAGCAGCTTAATTAGCGGGGTGCCTAATGAGCAGTTCTTC. Protein product: CASSLISGVPNEQFF.

In DNA form, the CDR3 reads TGTGCCAGCAGCCTTTATCGGGGGGATACGCAGTATTTT. Amino acids: CASSLYRGDTQYF. The gene calls are TRBV27 and TRBJ2-3, with D maybe TRBD2 (6 bases). This CDR3 spans 13 amino acids. The V gene's germline CDR1 is MNHEY and CDR2 SMNVEV (reference sequence). V lost 6 bases and J 6 bases, leaving 13 bases between the germline ends.

Of note for this clone: A junction boundary mismatches the germline segment, possibly from a read error. The rearrangement links TRBV19 to TRBJ2-2; 7 bases line up with TRBD2. The germline V gene has CDR1 LNHDA and CDR2 SQIVND (reference sequence). The CDR3 spans 15 residues. CDR3 bases: TGTGCCAGTAATATAGGACTAGAGAAAACCGGGGAGCTGTTTTTT. Translating it yields CASNIGLEKTGELFF.

The chain is built from TRBV4-2 and TRBJ2-3; possible D gene TRBD2, 6 bases. V was trimmed by 1 base and J by 6 bases, leaving 11 bases between them. From germline, CDR1 is LGHNA and CDR2 YNFKEQ. The CDR3 length is 14 residues. CDR3 nucleotides: TGTGCCAGCAGCCAAGTAGCGGCTTCCGATACGCAGTATTTT. Its protein is CASSQVAASDTQYF.

This clone occurred once. The rearrangement uses TRBV2 and TRBJ2-7, with 12 bases aligning to TRBD2. J was trimmed by 6 bases and V by 3 bases; bases with no gene match: 3. Germline CDR1 is SNHLY and CDR2 is FYNNEI. The CDR3 runs 14 residues. DNA of the CDR3: TGTGCCAGCAGTGACCAACTAGCGGGGGGCGAGCAGTACTTC. It yields the protein CASSDQLAGGEQYF.